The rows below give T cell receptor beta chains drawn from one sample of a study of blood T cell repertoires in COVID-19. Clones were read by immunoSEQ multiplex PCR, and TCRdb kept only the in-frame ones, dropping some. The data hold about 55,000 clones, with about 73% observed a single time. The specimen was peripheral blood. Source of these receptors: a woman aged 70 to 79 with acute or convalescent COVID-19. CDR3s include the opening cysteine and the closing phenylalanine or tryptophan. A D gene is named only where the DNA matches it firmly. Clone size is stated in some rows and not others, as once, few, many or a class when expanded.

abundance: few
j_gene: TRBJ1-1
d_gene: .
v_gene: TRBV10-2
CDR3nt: TGCGCCAGCAGTGCAGGGCGCACTGAAGCTTTCTTT
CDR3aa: CASSAGRTEAFF

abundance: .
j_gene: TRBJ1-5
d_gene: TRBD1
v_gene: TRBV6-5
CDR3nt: TGTGCCAGCAGTTCCCCGACAGGGTTTTTTCAGCCCCAGCATTTT
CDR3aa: CASSSPTGFFQPQHF

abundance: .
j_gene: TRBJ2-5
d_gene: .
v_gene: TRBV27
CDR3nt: TGTGCCAGCAGTTTATCGCTCGGGGAGACCCAGTACTTC
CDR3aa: CASSLSLGETQYF

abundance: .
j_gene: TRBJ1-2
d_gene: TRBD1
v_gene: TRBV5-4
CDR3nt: TGTGCCAGCAGCGCGGACAGGACAGTGAATGGCTACACCTTC
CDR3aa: CASSADRTVNGYTF

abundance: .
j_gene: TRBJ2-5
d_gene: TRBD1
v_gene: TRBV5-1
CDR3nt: TGCGCCAGCAAAAGGGACAGGATGGAGACCCAGTACTTC
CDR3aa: CASKRDRMETQYF

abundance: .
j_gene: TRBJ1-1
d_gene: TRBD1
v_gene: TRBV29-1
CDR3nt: TGCAGCGTTGGAGGACAGGTCGGGAACACTGAAGCTTTCTTT
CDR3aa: CSVGGQVGNTEAFF

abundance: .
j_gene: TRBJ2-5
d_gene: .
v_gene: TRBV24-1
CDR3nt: TGTGCCACCAGTGGTACAGGGCCCTCCAGAGAGACCCAGTACTTC
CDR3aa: CATSGTGPSRETQYF

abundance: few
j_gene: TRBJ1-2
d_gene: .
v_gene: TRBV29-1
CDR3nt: TGCAGCGTTCTCGTCTTTGAGGGCTACACCTTC
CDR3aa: CSVLVFEGYTF

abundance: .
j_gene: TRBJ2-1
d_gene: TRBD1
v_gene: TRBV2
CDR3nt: TGTGCCAGCAGTGGACAGGGGGCCCACAATGAGCAGTTCTTC
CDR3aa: CASSGQGAHNEQFF

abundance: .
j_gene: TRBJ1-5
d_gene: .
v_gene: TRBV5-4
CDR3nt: TGTGCCAGCAGCTTACCGACAGCGCCGACCTATAGCAATCAGCCCCAGCATTTT
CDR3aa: CASSLPTAPTYSNQPQHF

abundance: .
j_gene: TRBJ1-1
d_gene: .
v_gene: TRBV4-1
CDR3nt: TGCGCCAGCAGCCAGTCTTCCCGGGGGGGGGCTGAAGCTTTCTTT
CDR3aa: CASSQSSRGGAEAFF

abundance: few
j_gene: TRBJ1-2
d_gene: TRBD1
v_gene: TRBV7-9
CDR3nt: TGTGCCAGCAGCTTCCCAGGGGGGAACGGCTACACCTTC
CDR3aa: CASSFPGGNGYTF

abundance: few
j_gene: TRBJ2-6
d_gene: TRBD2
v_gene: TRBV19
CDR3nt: TGTGCCAGTAGTATAAGCGCAGGGAGGGCTGGGGCCAACGTCCTGACTTTC
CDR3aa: CASSISAGRAGANVLTF

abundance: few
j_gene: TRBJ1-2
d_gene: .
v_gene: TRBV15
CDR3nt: TGTGCCACCAGCAGACCAGGAGGGGCCGGTAACTATGGCTACACCTTC
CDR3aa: CATSRPGGAGNYGYTF

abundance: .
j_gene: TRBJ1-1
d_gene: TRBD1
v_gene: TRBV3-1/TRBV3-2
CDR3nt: TGTGCCAGCAGCCAACTCGGGACAGGGGGAACTGAAGCTTTCTTT
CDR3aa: CASSQLGTGGTEAFF

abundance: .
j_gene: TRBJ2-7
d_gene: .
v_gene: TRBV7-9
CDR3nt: TGTGCCAGCAGCTTATCCAGCAGGGGAGAGGAGCAGTACTTC
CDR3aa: CASSLSSRGEEQYF

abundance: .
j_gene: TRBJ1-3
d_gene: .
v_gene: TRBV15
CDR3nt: TGTGCCACCAGCAGAGTCGGGTGGACATCCTCTAGAGGAAACACCATATATTTT
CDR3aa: CATSRVGWTSSRGNTIYF

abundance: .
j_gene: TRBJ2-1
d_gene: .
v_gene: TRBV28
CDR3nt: TGTGCCAGCCGACCAGGGGTCATGACGACGACCCTATACAATGAGCAGTTCTTC
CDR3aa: CASRPGVMTTTLYNEQFF

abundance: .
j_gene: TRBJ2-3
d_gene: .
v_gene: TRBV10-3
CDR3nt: TGTGCCACCAAACAGGATCTGTCCACAGATACGCAGTATTTT
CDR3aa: CATKQDLSTDTQYF

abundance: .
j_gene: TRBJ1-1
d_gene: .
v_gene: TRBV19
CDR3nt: TGTGCCAGTAGGCTAGCCCACAGGGCTTCGGGCACTGAAGCTTTCTTT
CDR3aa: CASRLAHRASGTEAFF

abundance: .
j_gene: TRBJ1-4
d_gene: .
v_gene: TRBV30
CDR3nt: TGTGCCTTAAAACCCACAGGGCGGAAACTGTTTTTT
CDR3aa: CALKPTGRKLFF

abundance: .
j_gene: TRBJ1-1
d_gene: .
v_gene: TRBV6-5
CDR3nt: TGTGCCACCATCGGGTACACTGAAGCTTTCTTT
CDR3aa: CATIGYTEAFF

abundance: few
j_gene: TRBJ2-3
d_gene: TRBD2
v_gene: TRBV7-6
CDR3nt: TGTGCCAGCAGCCCCCGGACTAGCGTTGTAACAGATACGCAGTATTTT
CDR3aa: CASSPRTSVVTDTQYF

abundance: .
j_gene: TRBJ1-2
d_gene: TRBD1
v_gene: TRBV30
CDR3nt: TGTGCCTGGTCCCGCGGGGGCCGGACAGGGTATATGAGATATGGCTACACCTTC
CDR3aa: CAWSRGGRTGYMRYGYTF